The rows below give T cell receptor beta chains drawn from one sample of a study of blood T cell repertoires in COVID-19. Sequencing used immunoSEQ multiplex PCR; TCRdb keeps in-frame clones, though not all of them. The sample holds approximately 300,000 clones, about 83% seen once. The specimen sequenced was peripheral blood. These receptors were collected from a woman between 50 and 59 years old with acute or convalescent COVID-19. CDR3s include the opening cysteine and the closing phenylalanine or tryptophan. Each record gives: J gene, D gene, clone size, V gene, CDR3 DNA, CDR3 protein. D genes are given only for firm matches. Only part of the rows carry a size: once, few, many, or a class if the clone is expanded.

TRBJ1-4	.	.	TRBV12-5	TGTGCTAGTGGTTTGAGCCATTTTGAAAAACTGTTTTTT	CASGLSHFEKLFF
TRBJ2-5	.	.	TRBV30	TGTGCCTGGAGTGCGGGCCAAGAGACCCAGTACTTC	CAWSAGQETQYF
TRBJ2-1	TRBD2	.	TRBV7-9	TGTGCCAGCAGCTTATGGGGAGGGAATAACAATGAGCAGTTCTTC	CASSLWGGNNNEQFF
TRBJ2-3	TRBD2	.	TRBV6-2/TRBV6-3	TGTGCCAGCAGTTACATTCACGGGGGGGCGGGAGATACGCAGTATTTT	CASSYIHGGAGDTQYF
TRBJ2-3	.	.	TRBV7-9	TGTGCCAGCAGCATCAATCAGGTTGATACGCAGTATTTT	CASSINQVDTQYF
TRBJ2-3	.	.	TRBV5-4	TGTGCCAGCAGCTTCCGGGGGAAGGGCACAGATACGCAGTATTTT	CASSFRGKGTDTQYF
TRBJ1-1	TRBD1	.	TRBV5-1	TGCGCCAGCAGGTACTCGGGACAGATGAACACTGAAGCTTTCTTT	CASRYSGQMNTEAFF
TRBJ2-1	TRBD2	.	TRBV6-5	TGTGCCACTCGGGCGGGGGGCTATGAGCAGTTCTTC	CATRAGGYEQFF
TRBJ2-5	.	.	TRBV9	TGTGCCAGCAGCGTAGACGGGGGGACAAAACGGACCCAGTACTTC	CASSVDGGTKRTQYF
TRBJ2-7	TRBD2	.	TRBV11-3	TGTGCCAGCAGTATCCATAGCGGGAGCTCCTACGAGCAGTACTTC	CASSIHSGSSYEQYF
TRBJ2-3	.	.	TRBV5-1	TGCGCCAGCAGTGGACAGACAGATACGCAGTATTTT	CASSGQTDTQYF
TRBJ2-5	TRBD1	.	TRBV7-9	TGTGCCAGCAGCTTCCAGGGGGTCAGGGAGACCCAGTACTTC	CASSFQGVRETQYF
TRBJ1-6	.	.	TRBV6-5	TGTGCCAGCAAACCCCCGGGAGATTATAATTCACCCCTCCACTTT	CASKPPGDYNSPLHF
TRBJ2-1	TRBD2	.	TRBV5-1	TGCGCCAGCAGCCCCGCCGGGACTAGCTCCTACAATGAGCAGTTCTTC	CASSPAGTSSYNEQFF
TRBJ2-3	.	.	TRBV19	TGTGCCTCCTGGGGGGGGGCCACAGATACGCAGTATTTT	CASWGGATDTQYF
TRBJ2-7	.	.	TRBV5-6	TGTGCCAGCAGCTTGAACAGATACGAGCAGTACTTC	CASSLNRYEQYF
TRBJ2-1	.	once	TRBV29-1	TGCAGCGTTGACGCTAGCATCCAAATCGATGAGCAGTTCTTC	CSVDASIQIDEQFF